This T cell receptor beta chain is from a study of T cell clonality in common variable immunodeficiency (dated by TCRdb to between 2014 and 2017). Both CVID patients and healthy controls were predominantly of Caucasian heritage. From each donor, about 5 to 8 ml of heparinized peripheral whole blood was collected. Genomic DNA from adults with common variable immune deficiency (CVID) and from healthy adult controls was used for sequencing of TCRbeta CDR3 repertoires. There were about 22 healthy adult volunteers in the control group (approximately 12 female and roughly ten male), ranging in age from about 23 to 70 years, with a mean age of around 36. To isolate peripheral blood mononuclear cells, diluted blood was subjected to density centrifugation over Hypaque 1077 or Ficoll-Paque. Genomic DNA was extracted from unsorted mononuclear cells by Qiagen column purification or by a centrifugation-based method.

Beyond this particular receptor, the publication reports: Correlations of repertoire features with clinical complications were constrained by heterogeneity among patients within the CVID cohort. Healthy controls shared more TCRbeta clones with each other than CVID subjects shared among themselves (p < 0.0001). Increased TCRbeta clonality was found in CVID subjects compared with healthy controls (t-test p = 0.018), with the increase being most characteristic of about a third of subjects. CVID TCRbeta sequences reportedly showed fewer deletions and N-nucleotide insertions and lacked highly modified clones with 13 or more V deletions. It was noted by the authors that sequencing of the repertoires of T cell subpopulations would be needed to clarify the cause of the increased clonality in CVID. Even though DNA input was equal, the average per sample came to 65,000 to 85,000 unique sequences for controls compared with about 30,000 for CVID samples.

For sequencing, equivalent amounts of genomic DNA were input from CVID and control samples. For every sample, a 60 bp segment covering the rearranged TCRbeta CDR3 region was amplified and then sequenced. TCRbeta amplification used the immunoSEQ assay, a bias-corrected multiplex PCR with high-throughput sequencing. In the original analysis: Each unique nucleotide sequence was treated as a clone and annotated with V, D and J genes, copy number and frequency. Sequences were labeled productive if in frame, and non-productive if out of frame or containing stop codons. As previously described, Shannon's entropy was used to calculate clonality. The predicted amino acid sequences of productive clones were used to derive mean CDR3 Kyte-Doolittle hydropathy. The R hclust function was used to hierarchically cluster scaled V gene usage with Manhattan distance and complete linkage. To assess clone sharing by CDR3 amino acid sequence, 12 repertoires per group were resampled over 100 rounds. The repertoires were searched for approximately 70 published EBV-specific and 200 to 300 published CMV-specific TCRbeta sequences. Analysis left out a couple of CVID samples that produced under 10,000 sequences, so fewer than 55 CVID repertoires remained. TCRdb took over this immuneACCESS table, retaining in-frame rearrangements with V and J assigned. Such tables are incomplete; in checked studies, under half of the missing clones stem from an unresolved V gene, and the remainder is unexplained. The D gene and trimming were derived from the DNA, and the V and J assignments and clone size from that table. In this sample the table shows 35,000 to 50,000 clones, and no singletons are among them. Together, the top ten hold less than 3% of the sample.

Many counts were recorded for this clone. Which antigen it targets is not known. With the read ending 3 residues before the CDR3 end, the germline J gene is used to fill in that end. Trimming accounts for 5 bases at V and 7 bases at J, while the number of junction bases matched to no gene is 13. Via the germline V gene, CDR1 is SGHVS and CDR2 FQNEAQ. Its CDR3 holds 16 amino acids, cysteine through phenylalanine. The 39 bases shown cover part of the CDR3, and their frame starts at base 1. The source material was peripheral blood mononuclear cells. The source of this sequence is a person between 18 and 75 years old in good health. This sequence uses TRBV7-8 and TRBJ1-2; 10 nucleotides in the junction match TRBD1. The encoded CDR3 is CASSRGEPGQGFGYTF. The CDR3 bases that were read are TGTGCCAGCAGCAGGGGGGAGCCGGGACAGGGGTTTGGC.